The 15 T cell receptor beta chains given below trace back to one sample, sequenced in a study of blood T cell repertoires in COVID-19. Some clones are missing from TCRdb's copy, which holds only in-frame ones; the method was immunoSEQ multiplex PCR. The profile shows about 140,000 clones, around 87% of them singletons. Sequencing input: PBMCs or T cells enriched from blood (not recorded which). The receptors come from a man in his 60s who had recovered from COVID-19.

In this sample, this clone turned up a few times. V and J are TRBV5-1 and TRBJ1-4, with D possibly being TRBD1 (6 bases). The CDR3 contains 14 residues. Germline V gene data show CDR1 as SGHRS and CDR2 as YFSETQ. Trimming took 0 bases from V and 8 from J, leaving 11 bases between them. Here the CDR3 DNA reads TGCGCCAGCAGCTTGGAGACAGGCGGGGAAAAACTGTTTTTT. Residues: CASSLETGGEKLFF.

The V gene is TRBV18, the J gene TRBJ2-7; D might be TRBD1 (5 bases). The CDR3 covers 15 residues. Trimming removed 2 bases from V and 0 bases from J, with 11 bases in between. Germline lookup yields CDR1 KGHSH and CDR2 LQKENI. CDR3 loop: CASSPVTASSYEQYF. CDR3 DNA: TGTGCCAGCTCACCAGTGACAGCGAGCTCCTACGAGCAGTACTTC.

This sequence joins TRBV10-3 and TRBJ2-7, with 8 nucleotides matching TRBD2. The CDR3 runs to 16 residues. The trim removed 4 bases at V and 2 bases at J, leaving 10 bases unmatched. Germline CDR1 ENHRY, CDR2 SYGVKD. The CDR3 DNA reads TGTGCCATCAGTGGACCGAGGCGGGAGGTCGCCTACGAGCAGTACTTC. It translates to CAISGPRREVAYEQYF.

This clone has a handful of counts. The chain couples TRBV7-9 to TRBJ1-2; 8 bases fit TRBD1. This CDR3 has 14 residues. J gave up 0 bases and V 3 bases, and 0 bases lay outside the gene matches. Germline-derived CDR1 and CDR2 are SEHNR and FQNEAQ (reference sequence). The DNA of the CDR3 is TGTGCCAGCAGCTTGGGACAGGCTAACTATGGCTACACCTTC. Translation gives CASSLGQANYGYTF.

The genes are TRBV19 and TRBJ2-7, with 8 bases matching TRBD1. Per germline, CDR1 LNHDA and CDR2 SQIVND (reference sequence). With 2 bases clipped from V and 5 bases from J, the junction kept 17 bases outside the gene matches. CDR3 size: 18 residues. Here the CDR3 DNA reads TGTGCCAGTAGTATAAGTGGGACAGGAGACAGTTGGTCCCACGAGCAGTACTTC. Protein sequence: CASSISGTGDSWSHEQYF.

The rearrangement joins TRBV21-1 to TRBJ1-2; TRBD1 was called by the table and not checked on the DNA. TRBV21-1 is annotated as a pseudogene. CDR3 length equals 17 residues. The CDR3: CASRDVEKRTANYGYTF. As DNA, the CDR3 is TGTGCCAGCCGAGATGTGGAAAAACGAACAGCTAACTATGGCTACACCTTC.

The rearrangement links TRBV6-5 to TRBJ2-7; 7 positions match TRBD1. Trimming cost V 7 bases and J 2 bases; bases outside gene matches: 5. Germline V gene lookup returns CDR1 MNHEY and CDR2 SVGAGI. The CDR3 spans 13 residues. The DNA for the CDR3 is TGTGCCAGCAACCGACAGGGCACCTACGAGCAGTACTTC. Translation gives CASNRQGTYEQYF.

This clone is a singleton in its sample. V is TRBV2 and J is TRBJ1-6; the D is unclear. The CDR3 sequence is 14 residues long. Looked up from germline, CDR1 is SNHLY and CDR2 is FYNNEI. Trimming took 3 bases from V and 4 from J, leaving 7 bases between them. Written as DNA, the CDR3 is TGTGCCAGCAGTGATGGGAGATATAATTCACCCCTCCACTTT. Residues: CASSDGRYNSPLHF.

The gene calls are TRBV15 and TRBJ1-6; D is unclear. Germline lookup yields CDR1 LNHNV and CDR2 YYDKDF (reference sequence). This CDR3 has 13 amino acids. V lost 6 bases, J lost 8 bases, and 11 bases lay in between. The CDR3 loop reads CATRFGLDSPLHF. The CDR3 DNA sequence: TGTGCCACCAGGTTCGGTTTGGATTCACCCCTCCACTTT.

This clone has just a few counts. The chain couples TRBV6-5 to TRBJ1-1; D not resolved. Germline V gene lookup returns CDR1 MNHEY and CDR2 SVGAGI. V lost 2 bases, J lost 4 bases, and 11 bases lay in between. This CDR3 has 14 residues. CDR3 DNA sequence: TGTGCCAGCAGTTACGGAGGGTCGGGCACTGAAGCTTTCTTT. Translating it yields CASSYGGSGTEAFF.

The rearrangement uses TRBV10-3 and TRBJ2-7; 7 nucleotides align to TRBD1. This CDR3 contains 19 residues. With 4 bases clipped from V and 1 base from J, the junction kept 19 bases outside the gene matches. CDR1 is ENHRY and CDR2 is SYGVKD in the germline V gene. CDR3: CAISAGTALWVAPSYEQYF. Written as DNA, the CDR3 is TGTGCCATCAGTGCAGGGACAGCGCTATGGGTCGCCCCATCCTACGAGCAGTACTTC.

This clone was found a few times. This chain joins TRBV13 and TRBJ2-5; TRBD1 is a possible D gene (5 bases). This CDR3 has 13 residues. The germline gives CDR1 PRHDT, CDR2 FYEKMQ (reference sequence). V lost 1 base and J lost 4, with 7 bases in between. For the CDR3, the DNA is TGTGCCAGCAGCTTAGTTCAGGGAGAGACCCAGTACTTC. It encodes CASSLVQGETQYF.

This chain joins TRBV4-2 and TRBJ2-1; TRBD2 matches 7 bases. CDR1 and CDR2 from the germline V gene are LGHNA and YNFKEQ. The CDR3 has 17 residues. V was clipped by 0 bases and J by 0 bases; unmatched bases: 5. For the CDR3, the DNA is TGTGCCAGCAGCCAAGAACCGGGCGGGAGCTCCTACAATGAGCAGTTCTTC. Its translation: CASSQEPGGSSYNEQFF.

The V gene is TRBV12-5, the J gene TRBJ1-1; 9 nucleotides agree with TRBD1. Germline loops: CDR1 LGHNT, CDR2 FRNRAP. CDR3 size: 15 residues. The junction had 4 bases not matched to a gene; V was cut back by 1 base and J by 4 bases. The DNA of the CDR3 is TGTGCTAGTGGTTTGGGACAGGGGGGAATCACTGAAGCTTTCTTT. This gives the protein CASGLGQGGITEAFF.

This chain connects TRBV2 to TRBJ2-7, with 7 bases aligning to TRBD1. This CDR3 comprises 12 residues. V shed 10 bases and J 3 bases; nucleotides not matched to a gene: 6. In germline, CDR1 is SNHLY, CDR2 FYNNEI. CDR3 sequence (DNA): TGTGCCATCCCGGGACAGAGCTACGAGCAGTACTTC. It is translated as CAIPGQSYEQYF.